This T cell receptor (beta chain) was found in a study of blood T cell repertoires in COVID-19 (TCRdb year 2020). For the wider study: Collaborator samples came from the United States, Italy and Spain and covered acute and convalescent phases of COVID-19. The prospective study material was composed of cDNA or gDNA derived from T cells, B-cell-depleted T cells, or PBMCs. The dataset comprised deeply sampled blood TCRbeta repertoires from subjects exposed to, actively infected with, or recovered from COVID-19. The repertoires were released in a freely available public database meant as a resource for research on the immune response to SARS-CoV-2. Samples were obtained from the ongoing ImmuneRACE study (first 160 participants) and from some 1,200 subjects provided by 6 global collaborators. A de-identified subject ID, COVID-19 status, age in years and sex were almost always included in the sample metadata. HLA class I and class II types, where available, came from metadata supplied by the sample provider rather than from assay-based typing.

The study at large found these results: The quantity of clinical and demographic metadata differed by source and by participant and was supplied without curation.

Of note for this clone: The antigen it binds to is not known. No base quality information exists; no much larger clone differs at one position.

Participants in the prospective study were enrolled through a virtual design, were aged about 18 to 100 years, and lived in some 24 United States geographic areas. In the prospective study, cohorts were assigned on the basis of participant-reported clinical history obtained from a screening survey and a study questionnaire. Each participant in the prospective study had whole blood, serum and a nasopharyngeal or oropharyngeal swab collected by mobile phlebotomists. Additional blood draws and questionnaires over an approximately two-month period could optionally be provided by prospective study participants. Before DNA extraction, prospective study blood samples were shipped either frozen or at room temperature. TCRbeta CDR3 regions were amplified from genomic DNA using the immunoSEQ Assay, a bias-controlled multiplex PCR. Per the source publication's procedure: The number of nucleated cells in each sample was estimated from the amplification of reference gene primers within the assay. To quantify the absolute abundance of each unique TCRbeta CDR3 rearrangement, sequence reads were collapsed and filtered. For each sample, productive Simpson clonality was calculated as the square root of Simpson's diversity index over productive rearrangements. TCRdb obtained this table from immuneACCESS and retained in-frame rearrangements with V and J assigned. These tables miss some clones; where compared with another copy, unresolved V genes account for less than half of the shortfall, and the remainder is unexplained. For V, J and clone size, that table is used; D and trimming come from the DNA. Within this sample are 200,000 to 250,000 clones, with around 81% of them counted one time only. About 8.9% of the sample lies in the top ten.

The receptor's source is a woman between 45 and 60 years old with acute COVID-19. Material: PBMCs or T cells enriched from blood (not recorded which).

The CDR3 protein is CAIRAAGTSDEKLFF. The sequenced DNA: TGTGCCATCAGGGCGGCCGGGACTTCCGACGAAAAACTGTTTTTT. The rearranged chain carries TRBV10-3 and TRBJ1-4; the D gene is perhaps TRBD1, on 5 matching bases. As encoded in the germline V gene, CDR1 is ENHRY while CDR2 is SYGVKD. The germline ends are 19 bases apart after V is trimmed by 6 bases and J by 8 bases. Including the terminal cysteine and phenylalanine, the CDR3 comprises 15 residues. The retained sequence is limited to the CDR3, 45 bases, with the frame set at the first base.